The following is a T cell receptor (beta chain) sequence with its context. The template switching step added UMIs that contained a 6-nucleotide sample barcode. TCRdb reworked the 5' RACE reads into one entry per CDR3 protein, no DNA. The repertoire table contains about 160,000 distinct CDR3 sequences. This sample stems from a study of monozygotic twins with inflammatory bowel disease. This CDR3 comprises 14 residues. Germline CDR1 is SGHVS and CDR2 is FNYEAQ. The material sequenced was blood. The receptor's source is a human donor with ulcerative colitis or Crohn's disease, or a healthy co-twin of an affected twin (not recorded which). The chain joins TRBV7-6 to TRBJ1-6; TCRdb names TRBD1, which stays unverified in the absence of DNA. CDR3 loop: CASSLQGWGSPLHF.